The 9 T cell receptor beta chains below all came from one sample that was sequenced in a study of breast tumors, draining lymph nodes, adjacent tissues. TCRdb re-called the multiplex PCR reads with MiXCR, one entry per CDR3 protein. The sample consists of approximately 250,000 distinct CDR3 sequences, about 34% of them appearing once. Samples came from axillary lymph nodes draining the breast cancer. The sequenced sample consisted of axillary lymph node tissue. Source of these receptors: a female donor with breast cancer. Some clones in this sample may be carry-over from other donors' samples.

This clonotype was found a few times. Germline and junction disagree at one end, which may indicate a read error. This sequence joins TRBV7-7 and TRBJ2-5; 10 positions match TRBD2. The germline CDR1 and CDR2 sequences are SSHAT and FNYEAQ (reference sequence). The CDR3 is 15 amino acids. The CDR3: CASSPSGRAGETQYF. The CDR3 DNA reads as TGTGCTAGCAGCCCGAGCGGGAGGGCCGGGGAGACCCAGTACTTC.

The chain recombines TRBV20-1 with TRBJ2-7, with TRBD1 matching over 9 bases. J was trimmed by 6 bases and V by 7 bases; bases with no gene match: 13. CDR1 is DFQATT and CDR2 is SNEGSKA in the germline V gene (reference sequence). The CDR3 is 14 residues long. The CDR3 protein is CSVQGAGLVGEQYF. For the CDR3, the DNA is TGCAGTGTACAGGGGGCAGGGCTCGTAGGCGAGCAGTACTTC.

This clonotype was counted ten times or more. CDR3 sequence reads: CASSGAPGYEQYF. In DNA, the CDR3 is TGTGCCAGCAGCGGAGCCCCCGGATACGAGCAGTACTTC. The chain couples TRBV9 to TRBJ2-7; no clear D gene. Trimming removed 3 bases at V and 4 bases at J, with 11 bases between. CDR3 length equals 13 residues. The germline CDR1 and CDR2 sequences are SGDLS and YYNGEE.

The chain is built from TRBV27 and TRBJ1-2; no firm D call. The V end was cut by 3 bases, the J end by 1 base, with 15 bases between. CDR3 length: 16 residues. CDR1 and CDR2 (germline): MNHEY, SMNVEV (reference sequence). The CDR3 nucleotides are TGTGCCAGCAGTTTTTATCGCCCAGGCAGTAACTATGGCTACACCTTC. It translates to CASSFYRPGSNYGYTF.

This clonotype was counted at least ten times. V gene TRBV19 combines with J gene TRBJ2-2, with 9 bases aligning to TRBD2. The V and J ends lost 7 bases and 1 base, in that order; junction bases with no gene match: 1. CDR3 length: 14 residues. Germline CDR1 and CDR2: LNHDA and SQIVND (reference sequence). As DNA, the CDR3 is TGTGCCAGTAAACTAGCGGGGAACACCGGGGAGCTGTTTTTT. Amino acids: CASKLAGNTGELFF.

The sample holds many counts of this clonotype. This CDR3 reads CSATQAGGYTF. In DNA, the CDR3 is TGCAGTGCCACTCAGGCGGGTGGCTACACCTTC. The rearrangement links TRBV20-1 to TRBJ1-2; D is ambiguous. The ends were cut back, 6 bases at V and 7 bases at J, with 12 bases in the middle. This CDR3 has 11 residues. Germline CDR1 and CDR2: DFQATT and SNEGSKA (reference sequence).

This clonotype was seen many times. The CDR3 is CASSESFLASSYEQYF. The CDR3, as DNA: TGCGCCAGCAGTGAGTCTTTCCTAGCGAGCTCCTACGAGCAGTACTTC. The chain joins TRBV10-2 to TRBJ2-7; perhaps TRBD2 as D (6 bases). The CDR3 is 16 amino acids. V lost 0 bases and J 0 bases, leaving 12 bases between the germline ends. The germline CDR1 and CDR2 sequences are WSHSY and SAAADI.

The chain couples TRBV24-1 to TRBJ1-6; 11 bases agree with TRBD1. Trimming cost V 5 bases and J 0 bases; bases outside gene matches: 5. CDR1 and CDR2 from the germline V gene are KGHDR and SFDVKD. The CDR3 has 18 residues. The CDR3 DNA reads TGTGCCACCAGTGCCTCGGGGACAGGGGGCTCCTATAATTCACCCCTCCACTTT. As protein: CATSASGTGGSYNSPLHF.

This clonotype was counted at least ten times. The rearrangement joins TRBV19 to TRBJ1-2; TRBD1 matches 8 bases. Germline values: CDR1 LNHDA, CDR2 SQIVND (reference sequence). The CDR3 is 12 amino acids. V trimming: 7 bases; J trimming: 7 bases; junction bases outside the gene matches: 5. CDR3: CASTQGDRGYTF. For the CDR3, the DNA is TGTGCCAGTACACAGGGGGACCGTGGCTACACCTTC.